These 17 T cell receptor beta chains share one sample of origin, sequenced in a study of shared clonotypes between healthy human individuals. Naive CD8 cells, CD45RO-negative and positively selected for CCR7, excluded terminally differentiated effector memory CD45RA+ cells. TCRdb keeps only in-frame clones here, not all; method: immunoSEQ multiplex PCR. The sample holds 1.5 million to 2.5 million clones, less than 95% seen once. Sequencing input: naive CD8+ T cells sorted from blood. Receptors were obtained from a man in his late teens or twenties in good health.

The V call is TRBV29-1, the J call TRBJ2-1; D is undetermined. The length of the CDR3 is 11 residues. Germline CDR1 and CDR2: SQVTM and ANQGSEA. The V end was cut by 5 bases, the J end by 6 bases, with 8 bases between. DNA for the CDR3: TGCAGCGTTAGATCCCCCAATGAGCAGTTCTTC. Translated, it gives CSVRSPNEQFF.

Points on this clone: This sample includes further DNA sequences coding for the same CDR3. This sequence joins TRBV6-1 and TRBJ2-7; 10 nucleotides line up with TRBD2. CDR1 and CDR2 (germline): MNHNS, SASEGT. The CDR3 length is 15 residues. J gave up 2 bases and V 1 base, and 2 bases lay outside the gene matches. In nucleotides, the CDR3 is TGTGCCAGCAGTGAAGGGCTAGCGGGAGCCTACGAGCAGTACTTC. This encodes CASSEGLAGAYEQYF.

The rearrangement links TRBV5-6 to TRBJ2-1, with a possible D match to TRBD2 (5 bases). Germline CDR1 SGHDT, CDR2 YYEEEE. The CDR3 spans 15 residues. Between the trimmed V and J ends, which lost 0 bases and 4 bases, there was a span of 11 bases. The CDR3 DNA reads as TGTGCCAGCAGCTTGGGAGGGAGTGCGTACAATGAGCAGTTCTTC. Encoded protein: CASSLGGSAYNEQFF.

This chain joins TRBV7-9 and TRBJ2-5, with D unclear. From germline, CDR1 is SEHNR and CDR2 FQNEAQ (reference sequence). Trimming shortened V by 8 bases and J by 4 bases, and 14 bases separated the two germline ends. There are 13 residues in the CDR3. DNA of the CDR3: TGTGCCAGCCGAGGTTCGCCCGCAGAGACCCAGTACTTC. Amino acid sequence: CASRGSPAETQYF. Complete variable domain (other parts from reference TRBV7-9 and TRBJ2-5): DTGVSQNPRHKITKRGQNVTFRCDPISEHNRLYWYRQTLGQGPEFLTYFQNEAQLEKSRLLSDRFSAERPKGSFSTLEIQRTEQGDSAMYLCASRGSPAETQYFGPGTRLLVL.

CDR3 sequence reads: CASSQSVTGELFF. The CDR3 DNA is TGTGCCAGCAGCCAAAGCGTCACCGGGGAGCTGTTTTTT. The chain combines TRBV6-6 with TRBJ2-2; D unresolved. From germline, CDR1 is MNHNY and CDR2 SVGAGI (reference sequence). The CDR3 runs 13 residues. The V gene lost 6 bases and the J gene lost 4 bases, with 9 bases spanning the gap.

The chain is built from TRBV10-1 and TRBJ2-3; 7 bases match TRBD2. V shed 6 bases and J 0 bases; nucleotides not matched to a gene: 9. Germline V gene sequence: CDR1 WNHNN, CDR2 SYGVQD (reference sequence). The CDR3 covers 16 residues. The CDR3, as DNA: TGCGCCAGCAGCTTCCTAGCGGAGGGGAGCACAGATACGCAGTATTTT. It specifies CASSFLAEGSTDTQYF.

This rearrangement joins TRBV9 to TRBJ1-2; 12 bases match TRBD1. CDR1 and CDR2 (germline): SGDLS, YYNGEE. The CDR3 runs to 15 residues. The junction had 3 bases not matched to a gene; V was cut back by 0 bases and J by 6 bases. The CDR3: CASSVEGQGANGYTF. CDR3 DNA sequence: TGTGCCAGCAGCGTAGAGGGACAGGGGGCGAATGGCTACACCTTC.

V usage is TRBV14 and J usage is TRBJ1-2; 10 nucleotides align to TRBD1. V gave up 0 bases and J gave up 7 bases; unmatched junction bases: 8. The CDR3 is made up of 16 amino acids. The germline V gene has CDR1 SGHDN and CDR2 FVKESK. The CDR3 DNA reads as TGTGCCAGCAGCCAAGATCTTCGGACAGGGGGAGTTGGCTACACCTTC. Translated: CASSQDLRTGGVGYTF. Full variable domain (missing parts from reference TRBV14 and TRBJ1-2): EAGVTQFPSHSVIEKGQTVTLRCDPISGHDNLYWYRRVMGKEIKFLLHFVKESKQDESGMPNNRFLAERTGGTYSTLKVQPAELEDSGVYFCASSQDLRTGGVGYTFGSGTRLTVV.

The chain is built from TRBV7-9 and TRBJ2-3; D remains unclear. The germline V gene has CDR1 SEHNR and CDR2 FQNEAQ (reference sequence). The CDR3 consists of 13 residues. V shed 3 bases and J shed 4 bases, with 8 bases lying between them. The CDR3 region has the DNA TGTGCCAGCAGCTTCGGTCAACCAGATACGCAGTATTTT. This gives the protein CASSFGQPDTQYF. The full variable domain, in which reference TRBV7-9 and TRBJ2-3 provide the parts outside the CDR3, is DTGVSQNPRHKITKRGQNVTFRCDPISEHNRLYWYRQTLGQGPEFLTYFQNEAQLEKSRLLSDRFSAERPKGSFSTLEIQRTEQGDSAMYLCASSFGQPDTQYFGPGTRLTVL.

The rearrangement links TRBV11-3 to TRBJ2-3; 10 bases map to TRBD1. J lost 2 bases, V lost 5 bases, and 7 bases had no gene match. CDR3 length: 16 amino acids. CDR1 is SGHNT, CDR2 YENEEA, per germline. This chain's CDR3 is CASSPAGTGDTDTQYF. CDR3 coding DNA: TGTGCCAGCAGCCCCGCCGGGACAGGGGACACAGATACGCAGTATTTT.

This chain links TRBV5-6 with TRBJ2-7, with TRBD2 identical over 16 bases. CDR3 length equals 18 residues. The trim removed 5 bases at V and 0 bases at J, leaving 8 bases unmatched. CDR1 and CDR2 (germline): SGHDT, YYEEEE. CDR3 DNA: TGTGCCAGCAGACCGGGACTAGCGGGAGGGTACTCCTCCTACGAGCAGTACTTC. This translates into CASRPGLAGGYSSYEQYF.

The chain employs TRBV10-2 and TRBJ1-2; D not resolved. CDR3 length: 13 amino acids. V shed 0 bases and J shed 4 bases, with 6 bases lying between them. Germline CDR1 is WSHSY and CDR2 is SAAADI. This chain's CDR3 is CASSESTVYGYTF. The CDR3, as DNA: TGCGCCAGCAGTGAGTCAACAGTCTATGGCTACACCTTC.

J is TRBJ2-7 and V is TRBV13, with 8 nucleotides matching TRBD1. Germline-derived CDR1 and CDR2 are PRHDT and FYEKMQ (reference sequence). J was trimmed by 0 bases and V by 5 bases; bases with no gene match: 6. The CDR3 length is 15 residues. In nucleotides, the CDR3 is TGTGCCAGCAGCCATCGGGACAGGTCCTCCTACGAGCAGTACTTC. Translation gives CASSHRDRSSYEQYF.

CDR3 residues: CATLAGDFSPGELFF. The CDR3 nucleotides read TGTGCCACCCTAGCGGGAGACTTCAGCCCCGGGGAGCTGTTTTTT. This rearrangement joins TRBV6-1 to TRBJ2-2; 10 nucleotides match TRBD2. Per germline, CDR1 MNHNS and CDR2 SASEGT. The CDR3 has 15 residues. V was pared by 10 bases and J by 6 bases, with 11 bases of the junction left unmatched.

The rearrangement uses TRBV5-1 and TRBJ2-4; TRBD1 might be the D (6 bases). Trimming took 2 bases from V and 2 from J, leaving 11 bases between them. CDR1 and CDR2 from the germline V gene are SGHRS and YFSETQ. The CDR3 consists of 15 residues. The CDR3 protein is CASSLSGTPKNIQYF. The CDR3 DNA reads TGCGCCAGCAGCTTATCCGGGACACCCAAAAACATTCAGTACTTC.

The V gene is TRBV7-9, the J gene TRBJ2-1, with D perhaps assigned TRBD1 or TRBD2 (5 bases each). The CDR3 has 16 residues. V was clipped by 7 bases and J by 6 bases, with 22 bases between them. Per the germline V gene, CDR1 is SEHNR and CDR2 is FQNEAQ (reference sequence). Here the CDR3 reads CASNPGWGTPSNEQFF. The CDR3 coding sequence is TGTGCCAGCAACCCGGGATGGGGCACCCCGAGCAATGAGCAGTTCTTC. Supplemented by reference TRBV7-9 and TRBJ2-1, the full variable domain reads DTGVSQNPRHKITKRGQNVTFRCDPISEHNRLYWYRQTLGQGPEFLTYFQNEAQLEKSRLLSDRFSAERPKGSFSTLEIQRTEQGDSAMYLCASNPGWGTPSNEQFFGPGTRLTVL.

This chain uses TRBV6-1 with TRBJ1-6; D not resolved. The V and J ends lost 6 bases and 9 bases respectively, with 18 bases between them. The CDR3 consists of 15 residues. Germline V gene sequence: CDR1 MNHNS, CDR2 SASEGT. CDR3 nucleotides: TGTGCCAGCAGCCCGTGGGGAGGGTTGGGTTCACCCCTCCACTTT. Protein: CASSPWGGLGSPLHF.